Listed below are T cell receptor beta chains from one sample, sequenced in a study of patients and donors after allogeneic stem cell transplantation. MiXCR was run by TCRdb on the RT-PCR reads, yielding one entry per CDR3 protein. The table records about 150,000 distinct CDR3 sequences, about a third of them present only once. Sequencing was done on a sample of blood, either unsorted or a sorted T cell fraction (not recorded which). These receptors came from a human donor who was either an allogeneic HSCT recipient or a stem cell or donor lymphocyte infusion donor (not recorded which). It is not recorded whose cells these are; they may come from a transplant donor. CDR3s include the opening cysteine and the closing phenylalanine or tryptophan. D genes are given only for firm matches. Some rows have no size entry. The others give once, few or many, or a class for an expanded clone.

j_gene	abundance	v_gene	d_gene	CDR3aa	CDR3nt
TRBJ2-2	-	TRBV10-3	TRBD1	CAINPGLTGGIAGELFF	TGTGCCATCAACCCAGGATTGACAGGGGGTATCGCCGGGGAGCTGTTTTTT
TRBJ1-6	-	TRBV6-1	-	CAINPWVSGVRSPLHF	TGTGCCATCAACCCCTGGGTGTCAGGGGTCCGCTCACCCCTCCACTTT
TRBJ2-5	-	TRBV2	-	CASSEAGTQYF	TGTGCCAGCAGTGAAGCAGGGACCCAGTACTTC
TRBJ1-1	-	TRBV12-5	TRBD1	CASGLDRGGEAFF	TGTGCTAGTGGCTTGGACAGGGGGGGTGAAGCTTTCTTT
TRBJ1-1	few	TRBV9	TRBD1	CASSVGGTGTEAFF	TGTGCCAGCAGCGTAGGGGGGACAGGCACTGAAGCTTTCTTT
TRBJ2-1	-	TRBV12-3/TRBV12-4	-	CASSLRNEQFF	TGTGCCAGCAGTTTGAGGAATGAGCAGTTCTTC
TRBJ1-1	-	TRBV9	TRBD1	CASSGRTGGNTEAFF	TGTGCCAGCAGCGGCCGGACAGGAGGGAACACTGAAGCTTTCTTT
TRBJ1-1	-	TRBV7-9	-	CASSSRDTMNTEAFF	TGTGCCAGCAGCTCGCGGGACACAATGAACACTGAAGCTTTCTTT
TRBJ1-2	few	TRBV6-5	TRBD1	CASSLTGGYYGYTF	TGTGCCAGCAGTTTGACAGGGGGCTACTATGGCTACACCTTC
TRBJ1-2	-	TRBV3-1	-	CASSKGPLSYGYTF	TGTGCCAGCAGCAAAGGACCGTTGTCCTATGGCTACACCTTC
TRBJ1-1	-	TRBV27	-	CASGRMNTEAFF	TGTGCCAGCGGGCGGATGAACACTGAAGCTTTCTTT
TRBJ2-5	-	TRBV7-2	TRBD1	CASSQDRGNQETQYF	TGTGCCAGCAGCCAGGACAGGGGGAATCAAGAGACCCAGTACTTC
TRBJ2-3	-	TRBV12-3/TRBV12-4	-	CASSQTTLGADTQYF	TGTGCCAGCAGCCAGACTACTCTTGGGGCAGATACGCAGTATTTT
TRBJ2-5	-	TRBV12-3/TRBV12-4	TRBD2	CASSWIAGLETQYF	TGTGCCAGCAGTTGGATAGCGGGGTTGGAGACCCAGTACTTC
TRBJ1-5	-	TRBV12-3/TRBV12-4	-	CASSLSGGSNQPQHF	TGTGCCAGCAGTTTATCTGGGGGTAGCAATCAGCCCCAGCATTTT
TRBJ1-4	-	TRBV12-3/TRBV12-4	TRBD1	CASSLDREREKLFF	TGTGCCAGCAGCCTTGACAGGGAAAGAGAAAAACTGTTTTTT
TRBJ2-3	-	TRBV3-1	-	CASSQDPRWGVNTDTQYF	TGTGCCAGCAGCCAAGACCCCCGTTGGGGGGTCAACACAGATACGCAGTATTTT
TRBJ2-2	-	TRBV7-6	TRBD2	CASSLDPRGGHGELFF	TGTGCCAGCAGCTTAGACCCGCGGGGGGGCCACGGGGAGCTGTTTTTT
TRBJ2-6	-	TRBV28	-	CASNTRGLEANVLTF	TGTGCCAGCAACACCAGGGGACTTGAGGCCAACGTCCTGACTTTC
TRBJ1-4	few	TRBV12-3/TRBV12-4	-	CASSADSRAWKLFF	TGTGCCAGCAGTGCGGACAGCCGCGCCTGGAAACTGTTTTTT
TRBJ1-1	-	TRBV11-2	TRBD1	CASSSGTGLGTEAFF	TGTGCCAGCAGCTCAGGGACAGGGTTAGGCACTGAAGCTTTCTTT
TRBJ2-5	-	TRBV18	TRBD2	CASSPFTSVQETQYF	TGTGCCAGCTCGCCCTTCACTAGCGTCCAAGAGACCCAGTACTTC
TRBJ1-6	few	TRBV20-1	-	CSAGIDRALPNSPLHF	TGCAGTGCTGGGATAGACCGGGCCCTTCCCAATTCACCCCTCCACTTT
TRBJ2-1	-	TRBV4-2	TRBD2	CASSQESGGPYNEQFF	TGTGCCAGCAGCCAAGAATCGGGGGGGCCCTACAATGAGCAGTTCTTC
TRBJ1-1	few	TRBV4-2	-	CASSQVSRVHTEAFF	TGTGCCAGCAGCCAAGTAAGCAGGGTGCACACTGAAGCTTTCTTT
TRBJ1-5	many	TRBV6-5	-	CASRRSGASNQPQHF	TGTGCCAGCAGGCGCTCAGGGGCTAGCAATCAGCCCCAGCATTTT
TRBJ2-1	-	TRBV7-2	TRBD2	CASSLLLAGGNEQFF	TGTGCCAGCAGCTTATTACTAGCGGGGGGCAATGAGCAGTTCTTC
TRBJ2-5	many	TRBV12-3/TRBV12-4	TRBD1	CASSPRQGRWETQYF	TGTGCCAGCAGTCCCCGACAGGGACGTTGGGAGACCCAGTACTTC
TRBJ1-2	many	TRBV12-3/TRBV12-4	TRBD1	CASSYFPGQGSYGYTF	TGTGCCAGCAGCTACTTTCCGGGACAGGGGTCCTATGGCTACACCTTC
TRBJ2-1	few	TRBV12-3/TRBV12-4	TRBD1	CASSLGRGPSSYNEQFF	TGTGCCAGCAGTTTAGGTAGGGGGCCTTCCTCCTACAATGAGCAGTTCTTC
TRBJ1-1	-	TRBV20-1	-	CSFHSQGRSEAFF	TGCAGTTTCCACTCCCAAGGGAGGAGTGAAGCTTTCTTT
TRBJ1-2	-	TRBV28	-	CASSLSVYYGYTF	TGTGCCAGCAGTTTAAGTGTGTACTATGGCTACACCTTC
TRBJ1-2	-	TRBV6-5	-	CASSYSRVGPIYGYTF	TGTGCCAGCAGTTACTCGAGGGTGGGGCCGATATATGGCTACACCTTC
TRBJ1-2	few	TRBV9	-	CASSVNSGASNYGYTF	TGTGCCAGCAGCGTGAATTCAGGGGCTTCGAACTATGGCTACACCTTC
TRBJ2-3	-	TRBV9	TRBD2	CASSPIGGWTDTQYF	TGTGCCAGCAGCCCGATCGGGGGGTGGACAGATACGCAGTATTTT
TRBJ1-2	few	TRBV20-1	TRBD1	CSAREGTELYGYTF	TGCAGTGCTAGGGAAGGGACAGAGCTCTATGGCTACACCTTC
TRBJ2-3	-	TRBV20-1	TRBD2	CSAPWLLAGDSTDTQYF	TGCAGTGCTCCCTGGTTACTAGCGGGGGATAGCACAGATACGCAGTATTTT
TRBJ2-3	-	TRBV7-3	TRBD2	CASNIASGPGTDTQYF	TGTGCTAGCAACATCGCTAGCGGACCCGGCACAGATACGCAGTATTTT
TRBJ1-5	-	TRBV12-3/TRBV12-4	-	CASSFGWQPQHF	TGTGCCAGCAGTTTCGGGTGGCAGCCCCAGCATTTT